This TCR beta chain is from a study of response to subunit inactivated influenza vaccine. Each CDR3 protein is one row after TCRdb ran MiXCR on the RT-PCR reads. The data hold around 200,000 distinct CDR3 sequences, with approximately 14% observed a single time. This CDR3 has 13 amino acids. Germline CDR1 and CDR2: SEHNR and FQNEAQ (reference sequence). The V and J ends lost 6 bases and 1 base respectively, with 9 bases between them. This clonotype has a count of ten or more. The sample in question was CD8+ T cells sorted from PBMCs, obtained more than 4 days after vaccination. The TCR comes from a middle-aged man who received an inactivated influenza vaccine. V is TRBV7-9 and J is TRBJ1-1; no firm D call. CDR3 sequence reads: CASRLKGNTEAFF. Here the CDR3 DNA reads TGTGCCAGCAGATTAAAGGGGAACACTGAAGCTTTCTTT.